Listed below are T cell receptor beta chains from one sample, sequenced in a study of cytomegalovirus exposure and HLA in healthy donors. Here immunoSEQ multiplex PCR was the method, and the copy in TCRdb shows in-frame clones only, minus some. Here the sample spans around 160,000 clones, almost 80% being singletons. Input material: PBMCs. The receptors stem from a woman aged 35 to 49 in good health and CMV-seropositive. Each CDR3 is given with its conserved first and last residue. D genes are given only for firm matches. Clone size appears in some rows only: once, few, many, or a class for an expanded clone.

>TRBJ2-1|NA|TRBV10-3|NA
TGTGCCATCAGTGGACAATTGGGAGACAATGAGCAGTTCTTC
CAISGQLGDNEQFF
>TRBJ1-1|NA|TRBV11-2|NA
TGTGCCAGCAGCTTGTCAGCGGGAAAGACTGAAGCTTTCTTT
CASSLSAGKTEAFF
>TRBJ2-1|NA|TRBV5-4|TRBD2
TGTGCCAGCAGCTCAGGACTAGCGGGGGGGGACCGGCGGTTCTTC
CASSSGLAGGDRRFF
>TRBJ1-6|NA|TRBV15|TRBD1
TGTGCCACCAGCAGAGAACCTGACAGGGGGAATTCACCCCTCCACTTT
CATSREPDRGNSPLHF
>TRBJ2-7|NA|TRBV14|NA
TGTGCCAGCAGCCTCGGTTACGAGCAGTACTTC
CASSLGYEQYF
>TRBJ2-1|NA|TRBV7-2|TRBD2
TGTGCCAGCAGCTTGGGCGGGGGGGCCAGGAAGCAGTTCTTC
CASSLGGGARKQFF
>TRBJ2-1|NA|TRBV11-2|NA
TGTGCCAGCAGCCCGGGACTCCACTACAATGAGCAGTTCTTC
CASSPGLHYNEQFF
>TRBJ2-1|NA|TRBV2|NA
TGTGCCAGCAGTGAAGTCGGGGATAGCTCCTACAATGAGCAGTTCTTC
CASSEVGDSSYNEQFF
>TRBJ2-2|few|TRBV27|TRBD1
TGTGCCAGCAGATGGGGGCAGGGGGCAGCCGGGGAGCTGTTTTTT
CASRWGQGAAGELFF
>TRBJ2-7|NA|TRBV11-2|TRBD2
TGTGCCAGCAGCGCCCGCGGGGGGGCTGCCTACGAGCAGTACTTC
CASSARGGAAYEQYF
>TRBJ1-1|NA|TRBV2|TRBD1
TGTGCCAGCAGGACAACGACAGGGGTGGTCACTGAAGCTTTCTTT
CASRTTTGVVTEAFF
>TRBJ1-2|NA|TRBV10-3|TRBD1
TGTGCCATCAGCGCGGTACAGGGGCCTAACTATGGCTACACCTTC
CAISAVQGPNYGYTF
>TRBJ2-7|NA|TRBV2|NA
TGTGCCAGCGCATTTCGGCGGACAAGCTCCTACGAGCAGTACTTC
CASAFRRTSSYEQYF
>TRBJ2-1|NA|TRBV5-1|TRBD2
TGCGCCAGCAGCTTGGGCGGGGGGGCCAATGAGCAGTTCTTC
CASSLGGGANEQFF
>TRBJ2-7|few|TRBV2|NA
TGTGCCAGCAGTGTCGAGGAGATGAACGAGCAGTACTTC
CASSVEEMNEQYF
>TRBJ1-2|NA|TRBV19|NA
TGTGCCAGTAATGTAGCGGGAGGGCGCTACACCTTC
CASNVAGGRYTF
>TRBJ1-2|NA|TRBV2|NA
TGTGCCAGCGCGGGGAGGAACTATGGCTACACCTTC
CASAGRNYGYTF
>TRBJ1-2|NA|TRBV2|TRBD1
TGTGCCAGCAGCCGCAGGGGGGCTCCTGACGGCTACACCTTC
CASSRRGAPDGYTF
>TRBJ2-3|few|TRBV7-2|NA
TGTGCCAGCAGAAAAGGGGCCTACCTCCACACAGATACGCAGTATTTT
CASRKGAYLHTDTQYF
>TRBJ1-2|NA|TRBV5-4|NA
TGTGCCAGCAGCTTGCAAGGGGCCCTCTATGGCTACACCTTC
CASSLQGALYGYTF
>TRBJ1-2|NA|TRBV5-1|NA
TGCGCCAGCAGCTTGGCCGGACAGACTAACTATGGCTACACCTTC
CASSLAGQTNYGYTF
>TRBJ1-6|NA|TRBV6-6|NA
TGTGCCAGCAGTTCGGCGCAGGGTTTTAGCCTCCACTTT
CASSSAQGFSLHF
>TRBJ1-1|NA|TRBV19|TRBD1
TGTGCCAGTAGTAGCGACCGGGACAGGGGGCAGAAGAACACTGAAGCTTTCTTT
CASSSDRDRGQKNTEAFF
>TRBJ2-1|NA|TRBV7-9|NA
TGTGCCAGCAGCAACGGGGATTACAATGAGCAGTTCTTC
CASSNGDYNEQFF
>TRBJ2-7|NA|TRBV11-2|TRBD1
TGTGCCAGCAGCCGGGACAGCGGCTCCTACGAGCAGTACTTC
CASSRDSGSYEQYF
>TRBJ2-3|once|TRBV27|NA
TGTGCCAGCAGTTTTGGCGGGGGCACAGATACGCAGTATTTT
CASSFGGGTDTQYF
>TRBJ1-2|NA|TRBV7-9|NA
TGTGCCAGCAGCTTAGGGGCCGATGATGGCTACACCTTC
CASSLGADDGYTF
>TRBJ2-3|NA|TRBV5-1|TRBD1
TGCGCCAGCAGCTTGGTTCAGGGGGTTGATACGCAGTATTTT
CASSLVQGVDTQYF
>TRBJ2-1|few|TRBV7-9|NA
TGTGCCAGCAGCCCCCCGGGTATTACGGGTGAGCAGTTCTTC
CASSPPGITGEQFF
>TRBJ2-1|NA|TRBV2|TRBD1
TGTGCCAGGGCAGAGGTGACAGGGGGCTGGGGTGAGCAGTTCTTC
CARAEVTGGWGEQFF
>TRBJ2-3|few|TRBV5-4|NA
TGTGCCAGCAGCTGGCAGTATACGCAGTATTTT
CASSWQYTQYF
>TRBJ2-7|few|TRBV2|TRBD1
TGTGCCAGCAGTGGCTCCACCGGGACAGGGGTTAGCGAGCAGTACTTC
CASSGSTGTGVSEQYF
>TRBJ2-7|once|TRBV2|NA
TGTGCCAGCAGGCAGGGTGGCTCCTACGAGCAGTACTTC
CASRQGGSYEQYF
>TRBJ1-5|NA|TRBV6-6|TRBD1
TGTGCCAGCAGATCCGGGACAGGGAACCAACCCCAGCATTTT
CASRSGTGNQPQHF
>TRBJ1-6|NA|TRBV6-5|NA
TGTGCCAGCTGGGGCGTTGGGAATTCACCCCTCCACTTT
CASWGVGNSPLHF
>TRBJ1-2|NA|TRBV10-2|TRBD1
TGCGCCAGCAATAGGGGGCCTGACTATGGCTACACCTTC
CASNRGPDYGYTF